Included here is one TCR beta chain sequence, with context. Only in-frame clones appear in the TCRdb table, and some are missing; sequencing was by immunoSEQ multiplex PCR. The data show roughly 120,000 clones, with more than 85% seen just once and approximately 1.5% held by the top ten. The data belong to a study of T cell changes during pregnancy in multiple sclerosis. V lost 3 bases, J lost 7 bases, and 21 bases lay in between. The CDR3 consists of 16 residues. This specimen consisted of peripheral blood, obtained in the third trimester of pregnancy. This receptor was identified in a female donor with multiple sclerosis, enrolled in a pregnancy study. V and J are TRBV23-1 and TRBJ1-1, with D possibly being TRBD1 (6 bases). TRBV23-1 is assigned to the ORF class and has an uncertain function. CDR3: CASSHHKQGDGLEAFF. The CDR3 DNA is TGCGCCAGCAGTCACCACAAACAGGGTGACGGGCTTGAAGCTTTCTTT.